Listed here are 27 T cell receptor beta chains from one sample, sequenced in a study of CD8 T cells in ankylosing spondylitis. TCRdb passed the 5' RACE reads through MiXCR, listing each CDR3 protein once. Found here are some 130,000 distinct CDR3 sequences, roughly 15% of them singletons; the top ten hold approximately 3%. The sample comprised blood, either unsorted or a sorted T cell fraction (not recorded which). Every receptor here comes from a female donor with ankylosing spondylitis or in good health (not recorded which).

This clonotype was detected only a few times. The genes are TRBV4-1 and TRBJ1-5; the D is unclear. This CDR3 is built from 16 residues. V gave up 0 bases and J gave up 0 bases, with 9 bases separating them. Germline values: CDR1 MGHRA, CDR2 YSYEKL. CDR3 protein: CASSQESGVSNQPQHF. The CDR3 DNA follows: TGCGCCAGCAGCCAAGAGAGCGGGGTTAGCAATCAGCCCCAGCATTTT.

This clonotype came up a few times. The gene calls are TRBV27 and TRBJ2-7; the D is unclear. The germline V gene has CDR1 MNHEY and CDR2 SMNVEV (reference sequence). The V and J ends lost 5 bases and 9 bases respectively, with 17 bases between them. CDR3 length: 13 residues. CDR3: CASSPSGRLGQYF. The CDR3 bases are TGTGCCAGCAGTCCCTCCGGACGGCTTGGGCAGTACTTC.

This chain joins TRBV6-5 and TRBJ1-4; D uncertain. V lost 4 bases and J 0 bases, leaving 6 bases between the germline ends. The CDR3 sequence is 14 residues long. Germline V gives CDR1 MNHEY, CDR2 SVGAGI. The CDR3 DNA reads TGTGCCAGCAGTTTTATTGCAACTAATGAAAAACTGTTTTTT. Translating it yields CASSFIATNEKLFF.

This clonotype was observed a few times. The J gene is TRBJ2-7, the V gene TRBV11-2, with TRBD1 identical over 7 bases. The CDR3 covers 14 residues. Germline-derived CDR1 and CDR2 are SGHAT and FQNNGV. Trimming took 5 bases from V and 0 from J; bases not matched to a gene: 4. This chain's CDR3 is CASSPRDSSYEQYF. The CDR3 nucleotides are TGTGCCAGCAGCCCCCGGGACAGCTCCTACGAGCAGTACTTC.

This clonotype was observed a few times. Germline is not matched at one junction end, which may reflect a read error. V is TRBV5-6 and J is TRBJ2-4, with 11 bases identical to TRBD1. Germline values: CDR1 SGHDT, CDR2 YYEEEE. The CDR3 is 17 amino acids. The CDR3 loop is CASSPYGGQGAKNSQYF. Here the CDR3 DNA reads TGTGCCAGCAGCCCATACGGCGGACAGGGGGCCAAAAACAGTCAGTACTTC.

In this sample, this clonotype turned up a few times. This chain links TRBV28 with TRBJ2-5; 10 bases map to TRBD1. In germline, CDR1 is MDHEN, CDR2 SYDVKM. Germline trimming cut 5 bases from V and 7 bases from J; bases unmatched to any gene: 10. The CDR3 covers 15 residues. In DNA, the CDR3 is TGTGCCAGCAGTCCCTCGACAGGGGGCGGCCCGACCCAGTACTTC. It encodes CASSPSTGGGPTQYF.

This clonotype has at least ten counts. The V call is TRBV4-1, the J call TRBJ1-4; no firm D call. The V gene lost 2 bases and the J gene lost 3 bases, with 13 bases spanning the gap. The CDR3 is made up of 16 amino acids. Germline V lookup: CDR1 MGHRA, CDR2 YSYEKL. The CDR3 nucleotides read TGCGCCAGCAGCCAACTCGACGGGTACTCTAATGAAAAACTGTTTTTT. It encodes CASSQLDGYSNEKLFF.

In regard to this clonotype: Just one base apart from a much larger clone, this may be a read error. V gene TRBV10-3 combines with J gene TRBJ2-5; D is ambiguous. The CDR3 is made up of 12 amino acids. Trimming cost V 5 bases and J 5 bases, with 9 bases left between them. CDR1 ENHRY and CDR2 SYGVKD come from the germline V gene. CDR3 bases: TGTGCCATCAGTAAGATCGACGAGACCCAGTACTTC. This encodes CAISKIDETQYF.

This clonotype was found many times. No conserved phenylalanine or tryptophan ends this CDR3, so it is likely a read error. The DNA for the CDR3 is TGTGCCATCAGTAACACCCTGAACACTGAAGCTTTCTCT. It specifies CAISNTLNTEAFS. The J gene is TRBJ1-1, the V gene TRBV10-3; D remains ambiguous. Germline lookup yields CDR1 ENHRY and CDR2 SYGVKD. The V and J ends lost 5 bases and 0 bases respectively, with 7 bases between them. CDR3 length: 13 residues.

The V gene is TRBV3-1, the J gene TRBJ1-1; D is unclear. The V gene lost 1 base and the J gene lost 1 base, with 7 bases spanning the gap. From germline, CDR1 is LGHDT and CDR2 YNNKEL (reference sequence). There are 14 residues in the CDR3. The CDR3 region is CASSQGIPNTEAFF. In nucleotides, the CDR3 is TGTGCCAGCAGCCAAGGAATACCGAACACTGAAGCTTTCTTT.

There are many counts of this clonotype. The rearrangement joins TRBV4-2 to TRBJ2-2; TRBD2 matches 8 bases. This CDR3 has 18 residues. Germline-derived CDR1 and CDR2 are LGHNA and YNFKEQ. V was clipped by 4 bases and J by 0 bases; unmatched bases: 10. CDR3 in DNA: TGTGCCAGCAGCCTAATGGCGGGGGGCGTGGCGAACACCGGGGAGCTGTTTTTT. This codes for CASSLMAGGVANTGELFF.

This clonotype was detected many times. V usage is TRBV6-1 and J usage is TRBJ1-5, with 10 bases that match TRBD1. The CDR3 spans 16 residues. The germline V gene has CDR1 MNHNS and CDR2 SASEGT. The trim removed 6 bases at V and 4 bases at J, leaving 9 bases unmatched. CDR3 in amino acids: CASSGTGDGTNQPQHF. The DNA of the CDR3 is TGTGCCAGCAGCGGGACAGGGGACGGGACTAATCAGCCCCAGCATTTT.

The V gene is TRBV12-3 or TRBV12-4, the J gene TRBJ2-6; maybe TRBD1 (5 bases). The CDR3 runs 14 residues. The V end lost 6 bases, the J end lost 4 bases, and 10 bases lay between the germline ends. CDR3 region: CASSPGYGANVLTF. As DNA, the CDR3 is TGTGCCAGCAGCCCAGGGTACGGGGCCAACGTCCTGACTTTC.

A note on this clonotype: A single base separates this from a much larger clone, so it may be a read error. CDR3 coding DNA: TGTGCCAACAGTTTTCCCGGGACTGAAGCTTTCTTT. It yields the protein CANSFPGTEAFF. This chain connects TRBV27 to TRBJ1-1; D unresolved. This CDR3 is 12 amino acids long. In germline, CDR1 is MNHEY, CDR2 SMNVEV (reference sequence).

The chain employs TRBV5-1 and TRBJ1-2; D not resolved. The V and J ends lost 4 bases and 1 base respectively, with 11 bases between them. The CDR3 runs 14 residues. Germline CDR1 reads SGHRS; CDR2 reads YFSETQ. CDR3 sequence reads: CASSLLHSNYGYTF. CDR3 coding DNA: TGCGCCAGCAGCCTCCTACACAGTAACTATGGCTACACCTTC. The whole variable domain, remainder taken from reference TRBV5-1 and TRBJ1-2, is KAGVTQTPRYLIKTRGQQVTLSCSPISGHRSVSWYQQTPGQGLQFLFEYFSETQRNKGNFPGRFSGRQFSNSRSEMNVSTLELGDSALYLCASSLLHSNYGYTFGSGTRLTVV.

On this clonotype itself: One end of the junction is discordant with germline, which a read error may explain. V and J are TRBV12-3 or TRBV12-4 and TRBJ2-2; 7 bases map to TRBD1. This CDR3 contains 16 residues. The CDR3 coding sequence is TGTGCCACCAGTTGGACTGGGACAGTGAACACCGGGGAGCTGTTTTTT. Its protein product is CATSWTGTVNTGELFF.

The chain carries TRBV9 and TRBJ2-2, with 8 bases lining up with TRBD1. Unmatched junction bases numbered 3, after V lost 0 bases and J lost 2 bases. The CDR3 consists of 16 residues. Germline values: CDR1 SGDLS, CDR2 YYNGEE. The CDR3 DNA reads TGTGCCAGCAGCGTAGTTTCAGGGGGCAACACCGGGGAGCTGTTTTTT. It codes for CASSVVSGGNTGELFF.

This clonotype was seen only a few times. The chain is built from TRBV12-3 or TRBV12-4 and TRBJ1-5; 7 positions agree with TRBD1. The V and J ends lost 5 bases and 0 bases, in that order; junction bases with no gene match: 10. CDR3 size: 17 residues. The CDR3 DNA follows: TGTGCCAGCAGTAAGGGGGCAGGGCTTTATAGCAATCAGCCCCAGCATTTT. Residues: CASSKGAGLYSNQPQHF.

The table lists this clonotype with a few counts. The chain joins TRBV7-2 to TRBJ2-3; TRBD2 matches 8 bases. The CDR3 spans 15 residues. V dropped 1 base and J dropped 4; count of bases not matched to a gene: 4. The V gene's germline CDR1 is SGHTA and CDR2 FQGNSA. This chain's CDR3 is CASSLDGGAADTQYF. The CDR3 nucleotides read TGTGCCAGCAGCTTAGACGGGGGGGCCGCAGATACGCAGTATTTT.

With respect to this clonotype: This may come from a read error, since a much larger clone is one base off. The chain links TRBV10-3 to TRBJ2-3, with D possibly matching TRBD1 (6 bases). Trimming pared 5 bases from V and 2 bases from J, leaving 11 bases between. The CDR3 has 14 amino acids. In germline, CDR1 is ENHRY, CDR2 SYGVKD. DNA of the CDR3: TGTGCCATCAGTAAAGTGGGGGCCACAGATACGCAGTATTTT. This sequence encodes CAISKVGATDTQYF.

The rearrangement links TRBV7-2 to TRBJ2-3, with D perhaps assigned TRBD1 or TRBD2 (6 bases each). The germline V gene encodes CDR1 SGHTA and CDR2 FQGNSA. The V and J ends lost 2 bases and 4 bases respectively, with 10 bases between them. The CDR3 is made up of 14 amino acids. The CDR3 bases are TGTGCCAGCAGCTTATGGGGGGCCTCAGATACGCAGTATTTT. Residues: CASSLWGASDTQYF.

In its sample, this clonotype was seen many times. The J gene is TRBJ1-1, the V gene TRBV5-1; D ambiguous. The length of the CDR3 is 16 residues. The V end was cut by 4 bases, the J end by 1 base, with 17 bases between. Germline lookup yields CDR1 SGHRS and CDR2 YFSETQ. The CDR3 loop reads CASSVGDRERNTEAFF. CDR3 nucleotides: TGCGCCAGCAGCGTCGGGGATAGGGAGAGGAACACTGAAGCTTTCTTT.

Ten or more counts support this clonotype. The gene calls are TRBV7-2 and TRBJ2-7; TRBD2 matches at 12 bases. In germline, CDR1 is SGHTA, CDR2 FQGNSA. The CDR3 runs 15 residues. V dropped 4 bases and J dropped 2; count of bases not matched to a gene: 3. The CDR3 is CASSSLAGGTYEQYF. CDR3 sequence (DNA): TGTGCCAGCAGCTCACTAGCGGGAGGCACCTACGAGCAGTACTTC.

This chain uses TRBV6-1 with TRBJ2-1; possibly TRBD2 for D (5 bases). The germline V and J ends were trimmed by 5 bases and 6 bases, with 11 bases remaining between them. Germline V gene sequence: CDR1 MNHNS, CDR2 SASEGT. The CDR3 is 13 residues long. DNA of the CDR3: TGTGCCAGCAGTCCGCGGGCGTCCAATGAGCAGTTCTTC. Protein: CASSPRASNEQFF.

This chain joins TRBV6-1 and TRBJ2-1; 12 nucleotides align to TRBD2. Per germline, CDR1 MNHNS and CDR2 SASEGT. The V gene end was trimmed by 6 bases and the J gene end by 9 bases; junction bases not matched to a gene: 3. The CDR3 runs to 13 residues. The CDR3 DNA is TGTGCCAGCAGGACGGGACTAGCGGGTGAGCAGTTCTTC. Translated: CASRTGLAGEQFF.

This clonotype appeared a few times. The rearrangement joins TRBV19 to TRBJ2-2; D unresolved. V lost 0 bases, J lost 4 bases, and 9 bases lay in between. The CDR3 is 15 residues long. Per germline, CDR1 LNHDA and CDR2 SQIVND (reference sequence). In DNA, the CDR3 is TGTGCCAGTAGTATAGACAGACCGGGCACCGGGGAGCTGTTTTTT. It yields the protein CASSIDRPGTGELFF.

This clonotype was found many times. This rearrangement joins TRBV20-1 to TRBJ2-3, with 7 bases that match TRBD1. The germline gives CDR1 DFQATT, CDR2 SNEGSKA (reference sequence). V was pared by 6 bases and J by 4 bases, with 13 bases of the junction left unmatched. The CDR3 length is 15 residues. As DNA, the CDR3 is TGCAGTGCCTCAGGGCGACAGGGCCAAGCAGATACGCAGTATTTT. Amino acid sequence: CSASGRQGQADTQYF.